This is a list of T cell receptor beta chains from one sample in a study of T-cell memory formation after mild COVID-19. TCRdb reprocessed the 5' RACE reads with MiXCR, giving one entry per CDR3 protein. This sample has 310,000 or so distinct CDR3 sequences; 15% to 20% occur once, and the top ten carry roughly 22%. Sequenced: PBMCs or a T cell subset sorted from them (not recorded which). Receptors originate from a man aged 18-30 years who had mild COVID-19 (a few samples of this study predate the infection). Cell type and time point are not known. CDR3s include the opening cysteine and the closing phenylalanine or tryptophan. D genes are given only for firm matches. For some rows the clone size is stated as once, few or many, or as a class when expanded; others skip it.

j_call: TRBJ1-1
v_call: TRBV4-3
clone_size: few
d_call: TRBD1
cdr3_aa: CASSAQGQVHTEAFF
cdr3_nt: TGCGCCAGCAGCGCCCAAGGACAGGTCCACACTGAAGCTTTCTTT

j_call: TRBJ2-1
v_call: TRBV4-2
clone_size: few
d_call: NA
cdr3_aa: CASSQARDEQFF
cdr3_nt: TGTGCCAGCAGCCAAGCGAGAGATGAGCAGTTCTTC

j_call: TRBJ2-1
v_call: TRBV9
clone_size: few
d_call: TRBD2
cdr3_aa: CASSAITSGGYNEQFF
cdr3_nt: TGTGCCAGCAGCGCCATTACTAGCGGGGGGTACAATGAGCAGTTCTTC

j_call: TRBJ2-7
v_call: TRBV5-6
clone_size: few
d_call: NA
cdr3_aa: CASRPRRAAYEQYF
cdr3_nt: TGTGCCAGCAGGCCGAGAAGGGCGGCCTACGAGCAGTACTTC

j_call: TRBJ2-1
v_call: TRBV5-1
clone_size: NA
d_call: NA
cdr3_aa: CASSLTSRDYNEQFF
cdr3_nt: TGCGCCAGCAGCTTGACCAGCCGTGACTACAATGAGCAGTTCTTC

j_call: TRBJ1-6
v_call: TRBV25-1
clone_size: NA
d_call: TRBD1
cdr3_aa: CASSESTGGGNSPLHF
cdr3_nt: TGTGCCAGCAGTGAATCGACAGGGGGAGGGAATTCACCCCTCCACTTT

j_call: TRBJ2-3
v_call: TRBV12-3/TRBV12-4
clone_size: NA
d_call: TRBD2
cdr3_aa: CASSPRTSGGLTDTQYF
cdr3_nt: TGTGCCAGCAGTCCAAGGACTAGCGGGGGCCTCACAGATACGCAGTATTTT

j_call: TRBJ2-3
v_call: TRBV7-2
clone_size: few
d_call: NA
cdr3_aa: CASSLALFPDTQYF
cdr3_nt: TGTGCCAGCAGCTTAGCTCTGTTCCCAGATACGCAGTATTTT

j_call: TRBJ2-3
v_call: TRBV12-3/TRBV12-4
clone_size: few
d_call: NA
cdr3_aa: CASTPRGERTDTQYF
cdr3_nt: TGTGCCAGCACCCCCCGGGGCGAACGCACAGATACGCAGTATTTT

j_call: TRBJ2-5
v_call: TRBV3-1
clone_size: many
d_call: NA
cdr3_aa: CASSHESRTQYF
cdr3_nt: TGTGCCAGCAGCCACGAGTCGAGGACCCAGTACTTC

j_call: TRBJ2-3
v_call: TRBV12-5
clone_size: NA
d_call: NA
cdr3_aa: CASGKRTDTQYF
cdr3_nt: TGTGCTAGTGGTAAACGCACAGATACGCAGTATTTT

j_call: TRBJ2-7
v_call: TRBV15
clone_size: NA
d_call: NA
cdr3_aa: CATSRDLLNEQYF
cdr3_nt: TGTGCCACCAGCAGAGATCTCTTGAACGAGCAGTACTTC

j_call: TRBJ2-1
v_call: TRBV7-3
clone_size: many
d_call: NA
cdr3_aa: CASSPLAQGNEQFF
cdr3_nt: TGTGCCAGCAGCCCCCTCGCGCAGGGAAATGAGCAGTTCTTC

j_call: TRBJ2-1
v_call: TRBV10-3
clone_size: few
d_call: NA
cdr3_aa: CAISGDHNEQFF
cdr3_nt: TGTGCCATCTCAGGGGACCACAATGAGCAGTTCTTC

j_call: TRBJ2-1
v_call: TRBV7-2
clone_size: few
d_call: TRBD2
cdr3_aa: CASSLGGAVYNEQFF
cdr3_nt: TGTGCCAGCAGCCTGGGAGGGGCTGTGTACAATGAGCAGTTCTTC

j_call: TRBJ1-1
v_call: TRBV10-3
clone_size: few
d_call: NA
cdr3_aa: CAISESTVNTEAFF
cdr3_nt: TGTGCCATCAGTGAGTCGACGGTGAACACTGAAGCTTTCTTT

j_call: TRBJ1-3
v_call: TRBV6-6
clone_size: few
d_call: NA
cdr3_aa: CASSWQPTSSGNTIYF
cdr3_nt: TGTGCCAGCAGTTGGCAACCGACGAGCTCTGGAAACACCATATATTTT

j_call: TRBJ2-5
v_call: TRBV5-1
clone_size: few
d_call: TRBD1
cdr3_aa: CASSLTGVPETQYF
cdr3_nt: TGCGCCAGCAGCTTAACAGGGGTCCCAGAGACCCAGTACTTC

j_call: TRBJ2-1
v_call: TRBV9
clone_size: NA
d_call: TRBD2
cdr3_aa: CASSERSGGNEQFF
cdr3_nt: TGTGCCAGCAGCGAGAGGAGCGGGGGCAATGAGCAGTTCTTC

j_call: TRBJ1-2
v_call: TRBV4-1
clone_size: NA
d_call: NA
cdr3_aa: CASSQAPGRHYGYTF
cdr3_nt: TGCGCCAGCAGCCAAGCCCCAGGACGGCACTATGGCTACACCTTC

j_call: TRBJ2-5
v_call: TRBV7-3
clone_size: few
d_call: TRBD1
cdr3_aa: CASSSTGIGLGNQTQYF
cdr3_nt: TGTGCCAGCAGCTCGACAGGGATTGGGCTCGGGAATCAGACCCAGTACTTC

j_call: TRBJ1-4
v_call: TRBV5-1
clone_size: few
d_call: TRBD1
cdr3_aa: CASSWDREFEKLFF
cdr3_nt: TGCGCCAGCAGCTGGGACAGGGAGTTTGAAAAACTGTTTTTT

j_call: TRBJ2-2
v_call: TRBV29-1
clone_size: few
d_call: NA
cdr3_aa: CSALGGGELFF
cdr3_nt: TGCAGCGCGTTAGGGGGCGGGGAGCTGTTTTTT

j_call: TRBJ2-7
v_call: TRBV20-1
clone_size: few
d_call: NA
cdr3_aa: CSAFSLAGQYF
cdr3_nt: TGCAGTGCTTTTTCTCTTGCGGGGCAGTACTTC

j_call: TRBJ2-3
v_call: TRBV7-4
clone_size: NA
d_call: TRBD1
cdr3_aa: CASSLNGQADTQYF
cdr3_nt: TGTGCCAGCAGCTTAAATGGACAGGCAGATACGCAGTATTTT

j_call: TRBJ1-2
v_call: TRBV9
clone_size: NA
d_call: NA
cdr3_aa: CASSANRESDYGYTF
cdr3_nt: TGTGCCAGCAGCGCGAACAGGGAAAGCGACTATGGCTACACCTTC

j_call: TRBJ2-3
v_call: TRBV2
clone_size: few
d_call: NA
cdr3_aa: CASMWTDTQYF
cdr3_nt: TGTGCCAGCATGTGGACAGATACGCAGTATTTT

j_call: TRBJ2-4
v_call: TRBV20-1
clone_size: NA
d_call: TRBD2
cdr3_aa: CSAIGTSGGQNIQYF
cdr3_nt: TGCAGTGCTATTGGGACTAGCGGGGGGCAAAACATTCAGTACTTC

j_call: TRBJ2-2
v_call: TRBV6-5
clone_size: few
d_call: NA
cdr3_aa: CASSYGYTGELFF
cdr3_nt: TGTGCCAGCAGTTACGGGTACACCGGGGAGCTGTTTTTT

j_call: TRBJ1-5
v_call: TRBV18
clone_size: many
d_call: NA
cdr3_aa: CASSPSNQPQHF
cdr3_nt: TGTGCCAGCTCACCTAGCAATCAGCCCCAGCATTTT

j_call: TRBJ2-2
v_call: TRBV28
clone_size: NA
d_call: NA
cdr3_aa: CASSLRLPGKHGELYF
cdr3_nt: TGTGCCAGCAGTTTAAGGCTGCCAGGGAAGCACGGGGAGCTGTATTTT

j_call: TRBJ2-3
v_call: TRBV3-1
clone_size: NA
d_call: TRBD2
cdr3_aa: CASSQAGGLSTQYF
cdr3_nt: TGTGCCAGCAGCCAAGCGGGGGGGCTGTCTACGCAGTATTTT

j_call: TRBJ2-1
v_call: TRBV7-2
clone_size: NA
d_call: TRBD1
cdr3_aa: CASSFPEGQGYEQFF
cdr3_nt: TGTGCCAGCAGCTTTCCGGAGGGACAGGGATATGAGCAGTTCTTC

j_call: TRBJ2-2
v_call: TRBV6-5
clone_size: many
d_call: TRBD2
cdr3_aa: CASSRGLAGTGELFF
cdr3_nt: TGTGCCAGCAGCCGGGGACTAGCGGGGACCGGGGAGCTGTTTTTT

j_call: TRBJ1-4
v_call: TRBV6-6
clone_size: NA
d_call: NA
cdr3_aa: CASSYLGGGNEKLFF
cdr3_nt: TGTGCCAGCAGTTACCTCGGCGGAGGGAATGAAAAACTGTTTTTT

j_call: TRBJ1-1
v_call: TRBV7-2
clone_size: NA
d_call: TRBD1
cdr3_aa: CASSLGTGRIEAFF
cdr3_nt: TGTGCCAGCAGCCTGGGGACAGGGAGAATCGAAGCTTTCTTT

j_call: TRBJ1-4
v_call: TRBV7-9
clone_size: few
d_call: NA
cdr3_aa: CASSLATEANEKLFF
cdr3_nt: TGTGCCAGCAGCTTAGCGACAGAGGCTAATGAAAAACTGTTTTTT

j_call: TRBJ2-7
v_call: TRBV6-6
clone_size: few
d_call: NA
cdr3_aa: CASSYASRAGLTYEQYF
cdr3_nt: TGTGCCAGCAGTTACGCCTCCCGGGCGGGGCTTACCTACGAGCAGTACTTC

j_call: TRBJ1-5
v_call: TRBV12-3/TRBV12-4
clone_size: NA
d_call: NA
cdr3_aa: CASSLVGASNQPQHF
cdr3_nt: TGTGCCAGCAGTTTAGTGGGTGCTAGCAATCAGCCCCAGCATTTT

j_call: TRBJ1-1
v_call: TRBV5-1
clone_size: few
d_call: NA
cdr3_aa: CASGQLHTEAFF
cdr3_nt: TGCGCCAGCGGACAGCTTCACACTGAAGCTTTCTTT

j_call: TRBJ2-5
v_call: TRBV20-1
clone_size: NA
d_call: TRBD2
cdr3_aa: CSAPGLAQGAQYF
cdr3_nt: TGCAGTGCCCCGGGACTAGCCCAAGGGGCCCAGTACTTC

j_call: TRBJ2-1
v_call: TRBV9
clone_size: NA
d_call: TRBD2
cdr3_aa: CASSGPGLRNEQFF
cdr3_nt: TGTGCCAGCAGTGGACCGGGACTACGGAATGAGCAGTTCTTC

j_call: TRBJ1-6
v_call: TRBV7-2
clone_size: many
d_call: NA
cdr3_aa: CASTLDGNSPLHF
cdr3_nt: TGTGCCAGCACCCTAGACGGAAATTCACCCCTCCACTTT

j_call: TRBJ2-7
v_call: TRBV12-3/TRBV12-4
clone_size: few
d_call: NA
cdr3_aa: CASSFDWQGPYEQYF
cdr3_nt: TGTGCCAGCAGTTTCGATTGGCAGGGCCCCTACGAGCAGTACTTC

j_call: TRBJ2-6
v_call: TRBV6-6
clone_size: few
d_call: NA
cdr3_aa: CASTSTTSGANVLTF
cdr3_nt: TGTGCCAGCACTTCCACGACGTCTGGGGCCAACGTCCTGACTTTC

j_call: TRBJ2-7
v_call: TRBV4-2
clone_size: NA
d_call: NA
cdr3_aa: CARPSGNYEQYF
cdr3_nt: TGTGCCAGACCGTCGGGGAACTACGAGCAGTACTTC

j_call: TRBJ2-1
v_call: TRBV7-9
clone_size: NA
d_call: TRBD2
cdr3_aa: CASSLAGTSVYNEQFF
cdr3_nt: TGTGCCAGCAGCTTAGCCGGGACTAGCGTATACAATGAGCAGTTCTTC

j_call: TRBJ1-1
v_call: TRBV12-3/TRBV12-4
clone_size: many
d_call: NA
cdr3_aa: CASSQSGQATPMNTEAFF
cdr3_nt: TGTGCCAGCAGCCAATCCGGGCAGGCGACCCCGATGAACACTGAAGCTTTCTTT

j_call: TRBJ1-1
v_call: TRBV20-1
clone_size: many
d_call: NA
cdr3_aa: CSARDPEAFF
cdr3_nt: TGCAGTGCAAGGGATCCCGAAGCTTTCTTT

j_call: TRBJ2-3
v_call: TRBV11-3
clone_size: NA
d_call: TRBD1
cdr3_aa: CASSTRQGSADTQYF
cdr3_nt: TGTGCCAGCAGTACGCGACAGGGATCGGCAGATACGCAGTATTTT